This TCR beta chain is from a study of T cells in localized non-small cell lung cancer. About this clone itself: Its antigen is not known.

Profiling relied on immunoSEQ multiplex PCR, and the TCRdb table lists in-frame clones only, not all of them. The sample holds over 25,000 clones; about 89% are singletons and the top ten take approximately 5%. The ends lost 0 bases at V and 6 bases at J; junction bases unmatched: 10. Germline CDR1 is SGHKS and CDR2 is YYEKEE (reference sequence). This CDR3 has 17 residues. The study, taken as a whole, reports: Adjacent uninvolved lung tissue had the highest T cell clonality, exceeding tumor.

The source material was PBMCs, sampled before any cancer treatment. The TCR comes from a man aged 40-75 years with stage II lung adenocarcinoma. The rearrangement joins TRBV5-5 to TRBJ1-4, with 8 bases fitting TRBD1. The CDR3 region has the DNA TGTGCCAGCAGCTTGGGGACAGGGTCTATATTCGATGAAAAACTGTTTTTT. The encoded protein is CASSLGTGSIFDEKLFF.